A single sample is the source of the 13 T cell receptor beta chains below, sequenced in a study of blood T cell repertoires in COVID-19. Sequencing was performed with immunoSEQ multiplex PCR; in TCRdb, only in-frame clones are kept and a portion is missing. Altogether about 340,000 clones are present, over 70% being singletons, with the ten largest covering about 2.7%. The sequenced sample consisted of peripheral blood. The source is a man aged 30 to 39 with active or convalescent COVID-19.

This clone occurred once. The chain employs TRBV30 and TRBJ1-1, with D perhaps matching TRBD1 (5 bases). The CDR3 length is 15 residues. Germline-derived CDR1 and CDR2 are GTSNPN and SVGIG (reference sequence). Trimming left V 1 base short and J 1 base short, with 13 bases between. The CDR3 DNA is TGTGCCTGGAGTGAAGTTGGGGCGGCGAACACTGAAGCTTTCTTT. Residues: CAWSEVGAANTEAFF.

The gene calls are TRBV4-3 and TRBJ2-5, with 8 bases fitting TRBD1. Germline V lookup: CDR1 LGHNA, CDR2 YSLEER. This CDR3 spans 15 amino acids. The trim removed 1 base at V and 3 bases at J, leaving 4 bases unmatched. CDR3 sequence: CASSQATGEEETQYF. CDR3 nucleotide sequence: TGCGCCAGCAGCCAAGCGACAGGGGAGGAAGAGACCCAGTACTTC.

This clone was seen more than once but under ten times. V is TRBV19 and J is TRBJ2-1, with TRBD2 matching 10 bases. The CDR3 loop spans 12 amino acids. V lost 6 bases and J lost 15; bases outside the gene matches: 8. Per germline, CDR1 LNHDA and CDR2 SQIVND (reference sequence). CDR3 DNA: TGTGCCAGTAGCACGCTGGGACTAGCGCCGTTCTTC. Protein sequence: CASSTLGLAPFF.

The chain carries TRBV30 and TRBJ2-7, with D maybe TRBD2 (5 bases). The CDR3 has 13 residues. Germline CDR1 GTSNPN, CDR2 SVGIG (reference sequence). The V end lost 1 base, the J end lost 3 bases, and 10 bases lay between the germline ends. The CDR3 is CAWSGLTGYEQYF. The CDR3, as DNA: TGTGCCTGGAGTGGACTAACTGGCTACGAGCAGTACTTC.

The V gene is TRBV5-1, the J gene TRBJ2-7, with D possibly TRBD2 on 6 matching bases. Germline loops: CDR1 SGHRS, CDR2 YFSETQ. The CDR3 has 15 residues. Trimming pared 0 bases from V and 4 bases from J, leaving 14 bases between. The CDR3 DNA sequence: TGCGCCAGCAGCTTGGAGGGACTGCGGGGATACGAGCAGTACTTC. Its translation: CASSLEGLRGYEQYF. Full variable domain (missing parts from reference TRBV5-1 and TRBJ2-7): KAGVTQTPRYLIKTRGQQVTLSCSPISGHRSVSWYQQTPGQGLQFLFEYFSETQRNKGNFPGRFSGRQFSNSRSEMNVSTLELGDSALYLCASSLEGLRGYEQYFGPGTRLTVT.

J is TRBJ2-7 and V is TRBV28; 11 bases are a match to TRBD2. This CDR3 is built from 14 residues. Per the germline V gene, CDR1 is MDHEN and CDR2 is SYDVKM. The junction had 3 bases not matched to a gene; V was cut back by 8 bases and J by 0 bases. The CDR3 region is CASATSGSSYEQYF. The CDR3 DNA follows: TGTGCCAGCGCAACTAGCGGGAGCTCCTACGAGCAGTACTTC.

This clone was observed a single time. The rearrangement links TRBV30 to TRBJ1-2, with a possible D match to TRBD1 (6 bases). CDR1 and CDR2 (germline): GTSNPN, SVGIG (reference sequence). CDR3 length: 15 amino acids. V lost 0 bases and J 7 bases, leaving 18 bases between the germline ends. The chain's CDR3 is CAWSVPGQPLIGYTF. The DNA of the CDR3 is TGTGCCTGGAGTGTACCTGGACAGCCTTTAATTGGCTACACCTTC.

This chain uses TRBV19 with TRBJ1-4; D gene uncertain. CDR3 length: 15 amino acids. V lost 5 bases and J 11 bases, leaving 21 bases between the germline ends. Germline V gene lookup returns CDR1 LNHDA and CDR2 SQIVND (reference sequence). The CDR3: CASSYFETPIQKLFF. CDR3 DNA: TGTGCCAGTAGTTACTTCGAGACACCGATCCAGAAACTGTTTTTT.

This chain connects TRBV6-5 to TRBJ1-1; possible D gene TRBD1, 6 bases. The V and J ends lost 6 bases and 7 bases respectively, with 12 bases between them. The CDR3 runs 12 residues. The germline V gene has CDR1 MNHEY and CDR2 SVGAGI. CDR3 protein: CASRAGQFEAFF. For the CDR3, the DNA is TGTGCCAGCAGGGCCGGACAGTTTGAAGCTTTCTTT.

CDR3 nucleotides: TGTGCTAGTGGTCCTCCGGGACTAGCGCGAGAAGGTGAGCAGTTCTTC. It specifies CASGPPGLAREGEQFF. The V and J genes are TRBV12-5 and TRBJ2-1; 10 positions agree with TRBD2. Germline V lookup: CDR1 LGHNT, CDR2 FRNRAP. This CDR3 is 16 amino acids long. J gave up 9 bases and V 5 bases, and 13 bases lay outside the gene matches.

This chain uses TRBV28 with TRBJ2-7; 13 nucleotides line up with TRBD2. Germline CDR1 reads MDHEN; CDR2 reads SYDVKM. V lost 4 bases to trimming and J lost 5 bases; unmatched junction nucleotides: 5. CDR3 length: 15 residues. The DNA for the CDR3 is TGTGCCAGCAGTTCCTGGACTAGCGGGAGCGACGAGCAGTACTTC. This gives the protein CASSSWTSGSDEQYF.

A single count supports this clone. The chain couples TRBV19 to TRBJ2-2; D possibly corresponds to TRBD1 (5 bases). There are 14 residues in the CDR3. Looked up from germline, CDR1 is LNHDA and CDR2 is SQIVND (reference sequence). Trimming took off 4 bases at V and 5 bases at J, with 11 bases between the two ends. The CDR3 coding sequence is TGTGCCAGTAGTACGACCAGGGAAACCGGGGAGCTGTTTTTT. Protein: CASSTTRETGELFF.

The CDR3, as DNA: TGCAGCGTTGAACCCCAGCGGGGGCCTGGGGGGCAGTTCTTC. Translating gives CSVEPQRGPGGQFF. This rearrangement joins TRBV29-1 to TRBJ2-1; 8 nucleotides agree with TRBD2. The CDR3 sequence is 14 residues long. V shed 2 bases, J shed 12 bases, and the junction held 12 bases outside the gene matches. Germline CDR1 SQVTM, CDR2 ANQGSEA.